The source of this T cell receptor beta chain is a study of molecular identifiers for immune sequencing clone quantification (dated by TCRdb to 2017 to 2018). As for the study more broadly: For a replicate experiment, RNA from around 20,000 or 100,000 naive CD8 T cells was divided into five aliquots, and four of the five aliquots were sequenced. The study was a methods study using CD8 T cells to benchmark molecular-identifier clustering-based TCR repertoire sequencing (MIDCIRS) and TCR RNA copy counting.

Worth noting for this clonotype: No cognate antigen has been identified for it. It has no much larger one-base neighbor in the sample; base qualities were not kept.

Based on the germline V gene, the CDR1 and CDR2 sequences are SGDLS and YYNGEE. V and J lose 2 bases and 0 bases, and a span of 12 bases separates them. The CDR3 has 16 amino acids, counting the end cysteine and phenylalanine. Only the CDR3 portion is preserved as DNA: 48 bases, with reading frame beginning at the first base. The study at large found these results: When barcode sub-clustering was left out, chimeric consensus sequences inflated TCR diversity, with chimeras reaching as high as 47%. In CMV-specific effector cells, clones with more than 20 RNA copies contained over 98% of molecules, whereas in naive cells such clones contained under 1% of molecules. Identical TCR molecules sharing a barcode could cause highly expanded clone sizes to be underestimated. A single cell's worth of spiked-in Jurkat TCR RNA was reported detectable even among about a million naive CD8 T cells. The naive libraries included spiked-in Jurkat TCR RNA (around 9 copies' worth), and this RNA is not part of the donor repertoire. Modeling estimated 3 to 3.5 recovered TCR RNA copies per cell, compared with about 10 by digital PCR, which implies 30% to 35% capture efficiency.

Preparation of the library involved PCR. Reads for this sample came from an Illumina HiSeq 4000. Bulk TCR libraries were prepared as previously described, using TCR primers listed in Table S5. The Qiagen AllPrep DNA/RNA kit was used to purify total RNA. Before any analysis, reads coming from multiple sequencing runs of the same library were combined into one pool. The published analysis was carried out like this. Reads were retained only if their TCR constant sequence matched exactly, and those retained reads were trimmed to 150 nt and grouped according to their 12-nt molecular barcodes. Within each barcode group, reads were sub-clustered at a 15% Levenshtein threshold, and quality-weighted consensus sequences were built per RNA molecule. Non-functional sequences were removed, as were lower-count sequences one edit away from another. Based on fitting two negative binomial distributions, any barcode sub-cluster with under 20% of the maximum read count was discarded. Using fastp trimming at Q25 and MiXCR clonotype assembly, TCRdb reanalyzed the public sequencing data and kept in-frame beta chains. Each CDR3 protein gets just one entry, which takes the most common genes and DNA from the rows behind it. The V and J calls, along with clone size, are taken from TCRdb and not from the paper's own processing. In all, the sample holds approximately 500,000 distinct CDR3 sequences, and about 22% of those were seen once. In total, the top ten clones hold 0.7% to 0.95% of the sample.

Libraries of naive CD8 T cells were built from around 20,000 to 990,000 sorted cells, with 10%, 30% or 50% of the purified RNA used. Naive CD8 T cells, defined as CD8+CD4-CCR7+CD45RA+, were FACS-sorted into RLT Plus buffer on a BD FACSAria II. To test detection sensitivity, Jurkat RNA equivalent to roughly nine TCR copies was spiked into samples of about 18,000-1,000,000 naive CD8 T cells. CD8 T cells were enriched using RosetteSep CD8+ T Cell Enrichment Cocktail and Ficoll-Paque, and the enriched cells then underwent ACK red cell lysis. This clonotype originated in a human donor in good health. Some libraries in this study had Jurkat cell RNA spiked in. The sequenced sample consisted of naive CD8+ T cells from blood, with Jurkat cell RNA spiked in. The sample's cell subset or site, from its label and the paper: FACS-sorted CD8+CD4-CCR7+CD45RA+ naive T cells. The V and J segments used are TRBV9 and TRBJ2-1; the D gene is tentatively TRBD1 or TRBD2, each matching 5 bases. The sequenced DNA: TGTGCCAGCAGCGTTGAGGGGTTAAGCTCCTACAATGAGCAGTTCTTC. It translates as CASSVEGLSSYNEQFF.